The present TCR beta chain was sequenced within a study of shared clonotypes between healthy human individuals. The donors, all of them Caucasian adults, lived in Nashville, Tennessee. Sorted-subset replicate PCR reactions contained approximately 190 ng DNA, corresponding to approximately 30,000 T cell genomes. Profiling relied on immunoSEQ multiplex PCR, and the TCRdb table lists in-frame clones only, not all of them. The table lists some 1,400,000 clones, roughly 96% of them singletons, with approximately 1% in the top ten. The specimen was naive CD4+ T cells sorted from blood. Subset: CD45RA+ positively selected. The receptor's source is a man under 40 in good health.

The CDR3 DNA sequence: TGTGCCAGCAGTCAGACTCCTAACTATGGCTACACCTTC. Its protein product is CASSQTPNYGYTF. This rearrangement joins TRBV28 to TRBJ1-2; D unresolved. The ends were cut back, 5 bases at V and 0 bases at J, with 7 bases in the middle. This CDR3 is 13 amino acids long. Germline values: CDR1 MDHEN, CDR2 SYDVKM.